Following are 13 T cell receptor beta chains from one sample sequenced in a study of shared clonotypes between healthy human individuals. It was CD45RO-negative cells, positively selected for CCR7, that made up naive CD8 cells, with terminally differentiated effector memory CD45RA+ cells excluded. Repertoires were generated with immunoSEQ multiplex PCR, while TCRdb's copy carries only in-frame clones and drops some. The profile shows about 2 million clones, less than 95% of them singletons. The sequenced material came from naive CD8+ T cells sorted from blood. The receptors were sampled from a man aged 18 to 29 in good health.

The J gene is TRBJ2-7, the V gene TRBV19, with TRBD2 matching over 10 bases. J lost 5 bases, V lost 4 bases, and 5 bases had no gene match. The length of the CDR3 is 14 residues. CDR1 and CDR2 from the germline V gene are LNHDA and SQIVND (reference sequence). CDR3: CASSTTSGQDEQYF. CDR3 nucleotide sequence: TGTGCCAGTAGTACGACTAGCGGGCAGGACGAGCAGTACTTC. The full variable domain, in which reference TRBV19 and TRBJ2-7 provide the parts outside the CDR3, is DGGITQSPKYLFRKEGQNVTLSCEQNLNHDAMYWYRQDPGQGLRLIYYSQIVNDFQKGDIAEGYSVSREKKESFPLTVTSAQKNPTAFYLCASSTTSGQDEQYFGPGTRLTVT.

This clone appeared a few times. The chain is built from TRBV25-1 and TRBJ2-5, with TRBD1 matching over 8 bases. The V gene end was trimmed by 1 base and the J gene end by 4 bases; junction bases not matched to a gene: 2. This CDR3 contains 14 residues. Germline CDR1 is MGHDK and CDR2 is SYGVNS. The CDR3 reads CASSESGGGETQYF. Written as DNA, the CDR3 is TGTGCCAGCAGTGAATCAGGGGGCGGAGAGACCCAGTACTTC.

This clone was observed once. This sequence joins TRBV5-6 and TRBJ2-2; TRBD2 agrees at 8 bases. Germline assignment: CDR1 SGHDT and CDR2 YYEEEE. Losses at the gene ends were 1 base for V and 6 bases for J; bases not matched to a gene: 5. This CDR3 has 15 amino acids. The CDR3 here is CASSLLSGISGELFF. The CDR3 coding sequence is TGTGCCAGCAGCTTGCTTAGCGGGATATCCGGGGAGCTGTTTTTT. The whole variable domain, filled in from reference TRBV5-6 and TRBJ2-2, reads DAGVTQSPTHLIKTRGQQVTLRCSPKSGHDTVSWYQQALGQGPQFIFQYYEEEERQRGNFPDRFSGHQFPNYSSELNVNALLLGDSALYLCASSLLSGISGELFFGEGSRLTVL.

This clone showed up just once. The chain has TRBV2 and TRBJ1-2; D possibly corresponds to TRBD1 (5 bases). The CDR3 length is 15 residues. CDR1 and CDR2 (germline): SNHLY, FYNNEI. Between the trimmed V and J ends, which lost 3 bases and 7 bases, there was a span of 18 bases. The CDR3, as DNA: TGTGCCAGCAGTGACCAGGGCAGTACTACCTCTGGCTACACCTTC. Amino acids: CASSDQGSTTSGYTF.

The chain is built from TRBV15 and TRBJ1-4; D gene unclear. V was cut by 0 bases and J by 5 bases, with 7 bases left in between. CDR1 and CDR2 (germline): LNHNV, YYDKDF (reference sequence). The CDR3 contains 14 residues. The CDR3 sequence: CATSRDRTNEKLFF. In DNA, the CDR3 is TGTGCCACCAGCAGAGATCGGACGAATGAAAAACTGTTTTTT.

V gene TRBV19 combines with J gene TRBJ1-2, with 7 positions matching TRBD1. The CDR3 totals 12 residues. The germline gives CDR1 LNHDA, CDR2 SQIVND (reference sequence). The trim removed 5 bases at V and 9 bases at J, leaving 6 bases unmatched. CDR3 protein: CASSSTGDRYTF. In nucleotides, the CDR3 is TGTGCCAGTAGTTCTACAGGGGATCGCTACACCTTC.

In its sample, this clone was seen once. This chain connects TRBV27 to TRBJ2-7; D might be TRBD2 (5 bases). CDR3 length: 14 amino acids. Germline assignment: CDR1 MNHEY and CDR2 SMNVEV (reference sequence). Between the trimmed V and J ends, which lost 0 bases and 2 bases, there was a span of 8 bases. CDR3 coding DNA: TGTGCCAGCAGTTTATCGGAGACTACCTACGAGCAGTACTTC. Its translation: CASSLSETTYEQYF.

J is TRBJ1-4 and V is TRBV6-5; 7 positions match TRBD1. V was clipped by 0 bases and J by 8 bases; unmatched bases: 3. The CDR3 extends over 14 amino acids. Per germline, CDR1 MNHEY and CDR2 SVGAGI. CDR3 protein: CASSYSGGAEKLFF. CDR3 sequence (DNA): TGTGCCAGCAGTTACTCAGGGGGCGCGGAAAAACTGTTTTTT.

V gene TRBV7-6 combines with J gene TRBJ2-2; 10 nucleotides line up with TRBD1. Trimming at V came to 2 bases and at J to 4 bases, leaving 7 bases not matched to a gene. This CDR3 has 17 residues. Germline CDR1 and CDR2: SGHVS and FNYEAQ. The CDR3 sequence: CASSLPVTGGGTGELFF. For the CDR3, the DNA is TGTGCCAGCAGCTTACCTGTGACAGGGGGCGGCACCGGGGAGCTGTTTTTT.

Concerning this clone itself: The sample has other DNA sequences that encode this CDR3 too. The chain employs TRBV6-5 and TRBJ1-1; D call uncertain. Germline CDR1 and CDR2: MNHEY and SVGAGI. The CDR3 has 14 residues. Between the trimmed V and J ends, which lost 0 bases and 1 base, there was a span of 6 bases. This chain's CDR3 is CASSYSGGNTEAFF. DNA for the CDR3: TGTGCCAGCAGTTACTCGGGCGGGAACACTGAAGCTTTCTTT.

The chain is built from TRBV28 and TRBJ1-6, with TRBD1 matching 10 bases. This CDR3 region has 19 residues. The ends lost 5 bases at V and 1 base at J; junction bases unmatched: 11. From germline, CDR1 is MDHEN and CDR2 SYDVKM. The CDR3 is CASSPRPGQGYSYNSPLHF. The CDR3 nucleotides read TGTGCCAGCAGTCCGCGTCCGGGACAGGGGTATTCCTATAATTCACCCCTCCACTTT. Using reference TRBV28 and TRBJ1-6 for the parts outside the CDR3, the full variable domain is DVKVTQSSRYLVKRTGEKVFLECVQDMDHENMFWYRQDPGLGLRLIYFSYDVKMKEKGDIPEGYSVSREKKERFSLILESASTNQTSMYLCASSPRPGQGYSYNSPLHFGNGTRLTVT.

Of note for this clone: Additional DNA sequences in this sample encode the identical CDR3. The V gene is TRBV7-9, the J gene TRBJ2-5, with D tentatively TRBD2 (5 bases). Per the germline V gene, CDR1 is SEHNR and CDR2 is FQNEAQ (reference sequence). CDR3 length: 14 amino acids. V lost 1 base and J lost 2, with 8 bases in between. CDR3 DNA: TGTGCCAGCAGCTTAGTACTAGAACAAGAGACCCAGTACTTC. This sequence encodes CASSLVLEQETQYF. The entire variable domain, with the rest obtained from reference TRBV7-9 and TRBJ2-5, is as follows: DTGVSQNPRHKITKRGQNVTFRCDPISEHNRLYWYRQTLGQGPEFLTYFQNEAQLEKSRLLSDRFSAERPKGSFSTLEIQRTEQGDSAMYLCASSLVLEQETQYFGPGTRLLVL.

This rearrangement joins TRBV7-8 to TRBJ1-1, with a weak D call TRBD1 (6 bases). This CDR3 comprises 14 residues. Trimming removed 5 bases from V and 3 bases from J, with 13 bases in between. Germline V CDR1 and CDR2: SGHVS, FQNEAQ. The CDR3 sequence is CASSHWGPDTEAFF. The CDR3 nucleotides read TGTGCCAGCAGCCACTGGGGGCCAGACACTGAAGCTTTCTTT.